Given below is one T cell receptor (beta chain) in context. Mismatch with germline at one junction end may stem from a read error. The length of the CDR3 is 15 residues. From germline, CDR1 is SGHDT and CDR2 YYEEEE. As processed by the authors: Reference gene primer amplification yielded estimated nucleated cell counts. Assay: immunoSEQ multiplex PCR; the TCRdb copy retains only in-frame clones and omits some. The DNA gave D and trimming, while V, J and clone size come from that table. The sample lists hundreds of thousands of clones, just over 85% seen once, with roughly a sixth in the top ten. These data come from a study of blood T cell repertoires in COVID-19. About the research overall: Researchers got acute and convalescent COVID-19 samples from the United States, Italy and Spain. In each case, the material was cDNA or gDNA derived from T cells, B-cell-depleted T cells, or PBMCs.

The chain uses TRBV5-6 and TRBJ2-7, with D perhaps TRBD2 (7 bases). This receptor was identified in a man between 18 and 35 years old who had recovered from COVID-19. Source material: PBMCs or T cells enriched from blood (not recorded which). Written as DNA, the CDR3 is TGTGCCAGCACCTTGAGGGGGAGGGGGTCCTACGAGCAGTACTTC. Translation: CASTLRGRGSYEQYF.